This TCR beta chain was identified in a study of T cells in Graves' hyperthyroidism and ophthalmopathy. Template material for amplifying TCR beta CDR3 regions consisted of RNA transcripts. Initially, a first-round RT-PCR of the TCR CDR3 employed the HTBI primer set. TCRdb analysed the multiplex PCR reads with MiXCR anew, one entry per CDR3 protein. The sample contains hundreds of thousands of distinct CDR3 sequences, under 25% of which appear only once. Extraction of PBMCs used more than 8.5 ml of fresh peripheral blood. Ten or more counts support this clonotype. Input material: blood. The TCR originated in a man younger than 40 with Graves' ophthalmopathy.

As DNA, the CDR3 is TGTGCCAGCAGCCAAGCGGGGGCAGGGTACCAAGAGACCCAGTACTTC. Translating it yields CASSQAGAGYQETQYF. The rearrangement joins TRBV3-1 to TRBJ2-5; either TRBD1 or TRBD2 may supply D (6 bases each). The CDR3 is 16 residues long. Germline loops: CDR1 LGHDT, CDR2 YNNKEL (reference sequence). Trimming pared 1 base from V and 0 bases from J, leaving 12 bases between.